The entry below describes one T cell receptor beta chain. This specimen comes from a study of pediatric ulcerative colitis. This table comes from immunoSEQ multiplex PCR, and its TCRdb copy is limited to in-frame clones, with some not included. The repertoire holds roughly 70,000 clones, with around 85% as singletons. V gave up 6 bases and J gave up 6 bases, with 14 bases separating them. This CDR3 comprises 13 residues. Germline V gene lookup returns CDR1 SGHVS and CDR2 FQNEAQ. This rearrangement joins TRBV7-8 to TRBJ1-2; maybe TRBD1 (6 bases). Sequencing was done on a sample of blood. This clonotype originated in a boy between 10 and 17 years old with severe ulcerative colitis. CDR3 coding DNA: TGTGCCAGCAGAGACGGGACATTTGATGGCTACACCTTC. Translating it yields CASRDGTFDGYTF.